What follows are 13 T cell receptor beta chains derived from one specimen sequenced in a study of OX40 agonist ivuxolimab in advanced cancers. Assay: immunoSEQ multiplex PCR; the TCRdb copy retains only in-frame clones and omits some. This sample has some 74,000 clones; more than 85% occur once, and the top ten carry more than 0.85%. Sample: CD4+ or CD8+ T cells sorted from blood, taken in a trial of the OX40 agonist ivuxolimab. The origin of the receptors is an adult with an advanced solid tumor such as melanoma, head and neck, liver or kidney cancer.

The chain has TRBV7-8 and TRBJ1-1, with a possible D match to TRBD1 (5 bases). Trimming took 2 bases from V and 0 from J, leaving 10 bases between them. CDR1 SGHVS and CDR2 FQNEAQ come from the germline V gene. The CDR3 extends over 15 amino acids. The CDR3 reads CASSLTGTVNTEAFF. Written as DNA, the CDR3 is TGTGCCAGCAGCTTAACCGGGACGGTGAACACTGAAGCTTTCTTT.

The V gene is TRBV7-9, the J gene TRBJ1-5, with 12 bases identical to TRBD1. Per germline, CDR1 SEHNR and CDR2 FQNEAQ (reference sequence). The CDR3 has 15 amino acids. Unmatched junction bases numbered 4, after V lost 3 bases and J lost 7 bases. CDR3 in DNA: TGTGCCAGCAGCTTGGGACAGGGGGCGGGACAGCCCCAGCATTTT. This codes for CASSLGQGAGQPQHF.

A single count supports this clone. V and J are TRBV11-2 and TRBJ2-2; tentatively, D is TRBD2 (6 bases). Germline CDR1 reads SGHAT; CDR2 reads FQNNGV. This CDR3 is 14 amino acids long. V lost 1 base to trimming and J lost 6 bases, with 9 bases between them. The CDR3 reads CASSLGRGAGELFF. The CDR3 DNA follows: TGTGCCAGCAGCTTAGGGAGGGGCGCCGGGGAGCTGTTTTTT. Together with reference TRBV11-2 and TRBJ2-2, the CDR3 gives the full variable domain: EAGVAQSPRYKIIEKRQSVAFWCNPISGHATLYWYQQILGQGPKLLIQFQNNGVVDDSQLPKDRFSAERLKGVDSTLKIQPAKLEDSAVYLCASSLGRGAGELFFGEGSRLTVL.

In nucleotides, the CDR3 is TGCAGCGTTGCCCCCCCAGCGGGAGCTTGGAATGAGCAGTTCTTC. Its translation: CSVAPPAGAWNEQFF. The V call is TRBV29-1, the J call TRBJ2-1; TRBD2 matches 8 bases. J lost 7 bases, V lost 4 bases, and 12 bases had no gene match. This CDR3 is 15 amino acids long. CDR1 SQVTM and CDR2 ANQGSEA come from the germline V gene.

The CDR3 region is CASSLQGEGTQYF. CDR3 nucleotide sequence: TGTGCCAGCAGTTTACAGGGCGAAGGGACCCAGTACTTC. The chain links TRBV28 to TRBJ2-5; D perhaps matches TRBD1 (5 bases). Trimming removed 2 bases from V and 7 bases from J, with 11 bases in between. This CDR3 is built from 13 residues. Looked up from germline, CDR1 is MDHEN and CDR2 is SYDVKM.

The genes are TRBV7-9 and TRBJ2-7; no reliable D call. V dropped 1 base and J dropped 0 bases, with 4 bases sitting between them. The CDR3 covers 13 residues. Per germline, CDR1 SEHNR and CDR2 FQNEAQ (reference sequence). CDR3 sequence: CASSLVPSYEQYF. DNA of the CDR3: TGTGCCAGCAGCTTAGTGCCCTCCTACGAGCAGTACTTC.

V and J are TRBV5-4 and TRBJ1-3, with a weak D call TRBD1 (5 bases). V lost 0 bases, J lost 1 base, and 11 bases lay in between. The CDR3 consists of 16 residues. Germline CDR1 is SGHNT and CDR2 is YYREEE (reference sequence). The CDR3 is CASSLAGGTSGNTIYF. CDR3 sequence (DNA): TGTGCCAGCAGCTTGGCCGGGGGTACGTCTGGAAACACCATATATTTT. Filled out from reference TRBV5-4 and TRBJ1-3, the complete variable domain reads ETGVTQSPTHLIKTRGQQVTLRCSSQSGHNTVSWYQQALGQGPQFIFQYYREEENGRGNFPPRFSGLQFPNYSSELNVNALELDDSALYLCASSLAGGTSGNTIYFGEGSWLTVV.

The count of this clone is one. The genes are TRBV6-5 and TRBJ1-5; D is unresolved. Germline values: CDR1 MNHEY, CDR2 SVGAGI. Trimming stripped 7 bases from V and 0 bases from J, with 10 bases between. The CDR3 runs to 14 residues. The CDR3 reads CASTHRSSNQPQHF. The DNA for the CDR3 is TGTGCCAGCACCCACCGGTCTAGCAATCAGCCCCAGCATTTT.

This chain uses TRBV6-5 with TRBJ1-5, with 7 positions matching TRBD1. Germline lookup yields CDR1 MNHEY and CDR2 SVGAGI. CDR3 length: 14 amino acids. Trimming cost V 5 bases and J 6 bases; bases outside gene matches: 7. In DNA form, the CDR3 reads TGTGCCAGCAGTCGTGAGACAGGGAGTCAGCCCCAGCATTTT. It translates to CASSRETGSQPQHF.

V gene TRBV6-1 combines with J gene TRBJ2-1; D remains unclear. The V and J ends lost 3 bases and 6 bases respectively, with 9 bases between them. Germline-derived CDR1 and CDR2 are MNHNS and SASEGT. This CDR3 region has 13 residues. The CDR3 bases are TGTGCCAGCAGTGACCTTGGATTCAATGAGCAGTTCTTC. Encoded protein: CASSDLGFNEQFF.

This rearrangement joins TRBV19 to TRBJ1-5, with D perhaps TRBD1 (5 bases). CDR3 size: 13 residues. The germline gives CDR1 LNHDA, CDR2 SQIVND (reference sequence). Trimming took off 6 bases at V and 4 bases at J, with 10 bases between the two ends. The CDR3 coding sequence is TGTGCCAGTAGATCGGAGGGGAATCAGCCCCAGCATTTT. Translation gives CASRSEGNQPQHF.

This sequence joins TRBV5-1 and TRBJ1-5, with 7 nucleotides matching TRBD1. Germline V gene sequence: CDR1 SGHRS, CDR2 YFSETQ. The CDR3 loop spans 14 amino acids. J lost 0 bases, V lost 4 bases, and 1 base had no gene match. CDR3 sequence: CASSQGDSNQPQHF. In DNA, the CDR3 is TGCGCCAGCAGCCAGGGGGATAGCAATCAGCCCCAGCATTTT.

The chain has TRBV2 and TRBJ1-2; 7 bases match TRBD1. There are 12 residues in the CDR3. Looked up from germline, CDR1 is SNHLY and CDR2 is FYNNEI. J gave up 5 bases and V 4 bases, and 1 base lay outside the gene matches. The CDR3 here is CASSGQGYGYTF. The CDR3 DNA reads as TGTGCCAGCAGTGGACAGGGTTATGGCTACACCTTC.